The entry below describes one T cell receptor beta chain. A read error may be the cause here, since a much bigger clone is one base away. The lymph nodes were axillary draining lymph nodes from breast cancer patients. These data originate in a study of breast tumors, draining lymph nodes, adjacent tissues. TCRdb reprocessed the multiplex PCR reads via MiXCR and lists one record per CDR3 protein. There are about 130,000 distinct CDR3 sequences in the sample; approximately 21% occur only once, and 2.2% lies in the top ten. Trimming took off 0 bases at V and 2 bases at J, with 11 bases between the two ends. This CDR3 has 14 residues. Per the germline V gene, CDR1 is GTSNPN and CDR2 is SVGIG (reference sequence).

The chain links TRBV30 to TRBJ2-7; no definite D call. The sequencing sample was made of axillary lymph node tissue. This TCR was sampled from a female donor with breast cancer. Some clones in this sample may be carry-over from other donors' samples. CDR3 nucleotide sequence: TGTGCCTGGAGTGTACCCGGTCGCCCCTACGAGCAGTACTTC. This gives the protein CAWSVPGRPYEQYF.